Included here is one T cell receptor (beta chain) sequence, with context. In this sample, this clonotype turned up a few times. Its antigen is still unknown. One base away there is no much larger clone; base qualities are not given. This entry belongs to a study of T-cell reconstitution after alpha-beta-depleted transplantation in children (TCRdb year 2016). About the study as a whole: Using TCR repertoire profiling, the study quantitatively followed how T-cell immune reconstitution unfolded in children after TCRalphabeta/CD19-depleted allogeneic hematopoietic cell transplantation. Study-level results and caveats: The high TCRbeta diversity at day 60 in some patients was ascribed to recipient T cells and intrathymic progenitors that had survived conditioning. The apparently early recovery of alphabetaT-cell counts about two months after transplant reportedly depended on only several hundred rapidly expanded clones that came from non-depleted graft cells. The frequencies of hyperexpanded clones fell over the following months, and after one year, T-cell counts and TCRbeta diversity were mostly attributed to newly produced T cells.

The library came from PCR. Sequencing instrument: Illumina HiSeq 2500. To normalize quantification of the TCRbeta repertoire, the TCR libraries were built with molecular barcoding that relied on unique molecular identifiers. TCRdb reprocessing: public reads trimmed at Q25 with fastp, clones called with MiXCR, in-frame beta chains kept. One record per CDR3 amino acid sequence lists the most common genes and DNA. For this sample the table gives about 980,000 distinct CDR3 sequences, of which 25% to 35% were detected only once. The top ten constitute roughly 31% of the sample. In the paper's terms, the treatment or condition label means: allogeneic hematopoietic cell transplantation with graft depleted of TCRalphabeta T cells and CD19 B cells. The transplant recipients were children given TCRalphabeta/CD19-depleted allogeneic hematopoietic cell grafts. The specimen was PBMCs, mostly from graft donor cells, collected 360 days after TCRalphabeta/CD19-depleted stem cell transplant. The receptor comes from a boy in the first two years of life who had a stem cell transplant for SCID, so the T cells may come from the graft donor.

CDR3 sequence: CATSRDFGDRGQAQYF. The DNA is TGTGCCACCAGCAGAGATTTCGGGGACAGGGGGCAGGCGCAGTATTTT. In this chain, TRBV15 is recombined with TRBJ2-3; TRBD1 fits 12 bases in the junction. The germline V gene (reference sequence) sets CDR1 to LNHNV and CDR2 to YYDKDF. Germline trimming amounts to 0 bases on V and 10 bases on J, with 8 as the count of junction bases outside the gene matches. Measured from the cysteine to the phenylalanine, the CDR3 is 16 residues long. Just CDR3 DNA is preserved here, 48 bases in frame from base 1.